This T cell receptor (beta chain) was identified in a study of CXCR3-negative and CXCR3-positive naive CD8 T cells. It was by 5' RACE with UMI labels that the TRB cDNA libraries were prepared. For each CDR3 protein, TCRdb gives one entry from its re-call of the 5' RACE reads, without DNA. Here the sample table reports about 120,000 distinct CDR3 sequences. Germline assignment: CDR1 SQVTM and CDR2 ANQGSEA. The CDR3 runs 11 residues. The clonotype originates from a human donor in good health. Some clones in this sample may be carry-over from other donors' samples. This rearrangement joins TRBV29-1 to TRBJ1-2; TCRdb's D gene call, TRBD1, goes unchecked for lack of DNA. Material: naive CXCR3- CD8+ T cells from blood. As to subset: CD45RO-CCR7+CD27+CD95- naive CD8+ T cells lacking CXCR3 (TNR3-). The CDR3 sequence is CSGTGPHGYTF.